The present entry profiles one TCR beta chain with its context. This record comes from a study of CXCR3-negative and CXCR3-positive naive CD8 T cells. Study overall: Sequencing gave 140 million or so TRB reads overall, about 1.5 +/- 0.3 million per library.

The germline gives CDR1 SGHTA, CDR2 FQGNSA. The CDR3 consists of 12 residues. Via 5' RACE with UMI labels, TRB cDNA libraries were prepared. TCRdb reanalyzed the 5' RACE reads and collapses them to one entry per CDR3 protein, without DNA. The specimen's table records fewer than 50,000 distinct CDR3 sequences. The receptor was derived from a human donor in good health. Some clones in this sample may be carry-over from other donors' samples. The chain couples TRBV7-2 to TRBJ2-7. The sample consisted of naive CXCR3- CD8+ T cells from blood. Indicated subset: CD45RO-CCR7+CD27+CD95- naive CD8+ T cells lacking CXCR3 (TNR3-). CDR3 region: CASTNLGYEQYF.